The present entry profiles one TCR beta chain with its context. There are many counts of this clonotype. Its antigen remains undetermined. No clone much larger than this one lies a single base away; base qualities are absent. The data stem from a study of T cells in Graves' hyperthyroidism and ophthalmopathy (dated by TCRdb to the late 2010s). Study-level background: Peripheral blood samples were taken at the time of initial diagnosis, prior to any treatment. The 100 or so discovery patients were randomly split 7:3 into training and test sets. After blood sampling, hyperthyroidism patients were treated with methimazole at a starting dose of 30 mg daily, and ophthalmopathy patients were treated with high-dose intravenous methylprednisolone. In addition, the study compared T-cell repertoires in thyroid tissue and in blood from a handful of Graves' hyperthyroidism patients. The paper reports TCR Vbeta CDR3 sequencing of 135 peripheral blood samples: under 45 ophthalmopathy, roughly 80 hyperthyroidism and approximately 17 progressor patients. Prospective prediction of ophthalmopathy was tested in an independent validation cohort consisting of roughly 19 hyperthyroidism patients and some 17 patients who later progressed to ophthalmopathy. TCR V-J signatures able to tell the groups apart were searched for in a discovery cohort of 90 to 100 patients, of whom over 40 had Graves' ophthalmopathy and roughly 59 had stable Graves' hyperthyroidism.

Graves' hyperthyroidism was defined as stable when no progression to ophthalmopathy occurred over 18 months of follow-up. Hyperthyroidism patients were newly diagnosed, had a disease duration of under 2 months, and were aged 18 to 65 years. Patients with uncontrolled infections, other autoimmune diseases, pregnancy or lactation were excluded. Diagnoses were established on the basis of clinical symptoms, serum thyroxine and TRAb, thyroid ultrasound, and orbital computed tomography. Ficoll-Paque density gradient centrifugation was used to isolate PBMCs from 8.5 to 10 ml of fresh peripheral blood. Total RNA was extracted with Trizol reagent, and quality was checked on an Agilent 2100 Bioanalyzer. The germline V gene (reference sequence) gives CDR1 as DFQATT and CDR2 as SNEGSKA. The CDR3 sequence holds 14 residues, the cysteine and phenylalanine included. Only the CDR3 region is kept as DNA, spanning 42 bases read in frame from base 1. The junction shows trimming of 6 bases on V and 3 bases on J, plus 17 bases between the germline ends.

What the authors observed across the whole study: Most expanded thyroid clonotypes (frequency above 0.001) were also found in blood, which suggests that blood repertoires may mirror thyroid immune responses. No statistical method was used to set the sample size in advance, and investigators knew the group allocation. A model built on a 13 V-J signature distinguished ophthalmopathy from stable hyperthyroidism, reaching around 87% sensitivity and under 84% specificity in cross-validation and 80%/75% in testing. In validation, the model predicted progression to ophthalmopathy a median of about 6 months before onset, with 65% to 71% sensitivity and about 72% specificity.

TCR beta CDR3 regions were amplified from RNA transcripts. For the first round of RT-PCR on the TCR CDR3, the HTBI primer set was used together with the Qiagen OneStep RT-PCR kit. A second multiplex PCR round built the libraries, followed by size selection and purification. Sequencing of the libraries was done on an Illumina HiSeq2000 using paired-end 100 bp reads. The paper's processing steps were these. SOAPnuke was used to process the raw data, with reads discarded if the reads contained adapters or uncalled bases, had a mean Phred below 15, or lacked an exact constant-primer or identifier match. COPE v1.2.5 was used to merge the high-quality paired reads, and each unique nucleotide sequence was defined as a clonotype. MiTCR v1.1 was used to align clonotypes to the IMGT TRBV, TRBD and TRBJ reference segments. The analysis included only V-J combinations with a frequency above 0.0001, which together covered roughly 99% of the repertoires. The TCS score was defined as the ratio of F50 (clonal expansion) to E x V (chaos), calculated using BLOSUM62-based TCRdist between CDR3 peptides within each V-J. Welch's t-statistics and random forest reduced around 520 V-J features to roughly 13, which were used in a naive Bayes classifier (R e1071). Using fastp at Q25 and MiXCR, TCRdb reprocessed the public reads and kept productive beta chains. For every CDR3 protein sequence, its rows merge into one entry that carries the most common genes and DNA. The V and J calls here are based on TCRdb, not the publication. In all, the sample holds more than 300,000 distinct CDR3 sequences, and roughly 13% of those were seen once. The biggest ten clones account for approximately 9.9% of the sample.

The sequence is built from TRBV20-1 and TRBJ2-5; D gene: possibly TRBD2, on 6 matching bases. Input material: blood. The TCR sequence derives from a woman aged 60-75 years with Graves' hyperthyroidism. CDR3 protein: CSANSPPGEETQYF. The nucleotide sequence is TGCAGTGCCAACTCTCCACCGGGGGAAGAGACCCAGTACTTC.